A selection of T cell receptor beta chains follows, all from one sample in a study of T cell repertoires in cytomegalovirus infection. TCRdb used MiXCR to reprocess the reads, holding one entry per CDR3 protein. The table records roughly 300,000 distinct CDR3 sequences, roughly 25% of them present only once. The sequencing sample was made of PBMCs. The receptors were gathered from a human donor in good health (CMV status not recorded). Some clones in this sample may be carry-over from other donors' samples. The CDR3 runs from the conserved cysteine through the conserved F or W. Fields, in order: D gene, clone size, J gene, V gene, CDR3 protein, CDR3 DNA. The D gene is left open where the match is weak. Not all rows give a size; the values are once, few, many and, for expanded clones, a class.

d_call: .; clone_size: few; j_call: TRBJ1-2; v_call: TRBV10-3; cdr3_aa: CAITRDRASANYGYTF; cdr3_nt: TGTGCCATCACCCGGGACCGAGCATCAGCTAACTATGGCTACACCTTC
d_call: .; clone_size: few; j_call: TRBJ2-3; v_call: TRBV6-5; cdr3_aa: CASSYRGGGTDTQYF; cdr3_nt: TGTGCCAGCAGTTACAGGGGGGGGGGCACAGATACGCAGTATTTT
d_call: .; clone_size: few; j_call: TRBJ2-2; v_call: TRBV6-5; cdr3_aa: CASSYSGGGSGELFF; cdr3_nt: TGTGCCAGCAGTTACTCGGGGGGAGGATCCGGGGAGCTGTTTTTT
d_call: .; clone_size: few; j_call: TRBJ1-5; v_call: TRBV18; cdr3_aa: CASSMGPLSNQPQHF; cdr3_nt: TGTGCCAGCTCCATGGGCCCTTTAAGCAATCAGCCCCAGCATTTT
d_call: TRBD1; clone_size: .; j_call: TRBJ1-2; v_call: TRBV5-1; cdr3_aa: CASSDAGTGGGYGYTF; cdr3_nt: TGCGCCAGCAGCGATGCCGGGACAGGGGGCGGCTATGGCTACACCTTC
d_call: .; clone_size: few; j_call: TRBJ1-2; v_call: TRBV5-1; cdr3_aa: CASSLVDGNYGYTF; cdr3_nt: TGCGCCAGCAGCTTGGTGGACGGCAACTATGGCTACACCTTC
d_call: .; clone_size: .; j_call: TRBJ1-2; v_call: TRBV11-2; cdr3_aa: CASSPRAEWDGYTF; cdr3_nt: TGTGCCAGCAGCCCCCGGGCAGAATGGGATGGCTACACCTTC
d_call: TRBD2; clone_size: .; j_call: TRBJ2-7; v_call: TRBV4-1; cdr3_aa: CASSLEAGALYEQYF; cdr3_nt: TGCGCCAGCAGCCTCGAGGCGGGAGCTTTATACGAGCAGTACTTC
d_call: .; clone_size: many; j_call: TRBJ1-1; v_call: TRBV28; cdr3_aa: CASNQLVGHLPEAFF; cdr3_nt: TGTGCCAGCAACCAGTTGGTGGGACACTTACCTGAAGCTTTCTTT
d_call: .; clone_size: once; j_call: TRBJ2-7; v_call: TRBV20-1; cdr3_aa: CSATSESEQYF; cdr3_nt: TGCAGTGCTACTAGCGAGTCCGAGCAGTACTTC
d_call: .; clone_size: .; j_call: TRBJ1-5; v_call: TRBV28; cdr3_aa: CASSLSLAGQPQHF; cdr3_nt: TGTGCCAGCAGTTTATCCCTTGCAGGACAGCCCCAGCATTTT
d_call: .; clone_size: .; j_call: TRBJ1-2; v_call: TRBV20-1; cdr3_aa: CSARAGLGGYTF; cdr3_nt: TGCAGTGCTAGGGCAGGGTTGGGAGGCTACACCTTC
d_call: TRBD1; clone_size: .; j_call: TRBJ1-6; v_call: TRBV28; cdr3_aa: CASSPSGQGGSPLHF; cdr3_nt: TGTGCCAGCAGTCCCTCGGGACAGGGCGGTTCACCCCTCCACTTT
d_call: .; clone_size: few; j_call: TRBJ2-2; v_call: TRBV19; cdr3_aa: CASRKGNLANTGELFF; cdr3_nt: TGTGCCAGTAGAAAGGGAAACCTCGCGAACACCGGGGAGCTGTTTTTT
d_call: .; clone_size: .; j_call: TRBJ2-4; v_call: TRBV28; cdr3_aa: CASSLPGGGNIQYF; cdr3_nt: TGTGCCAGCAGTTTACCGGGGGGCGGAAACATTCAGTACTTC
d_call: TRBD2; clone_size: .; j_call: TRBJ2-3; v_call: TRBV6-6; cdr3_aa: CASYGGLAGVFRTDTQYF; cdr3_nt: TGTGCCAGTTATGGGGGACTAGCGGGAGTGTTCAGAACAGATACGCAGTATTTT
d_call: .; clone_size: .; j_call: TRBJ1-4; v_call: TRBV18; cdr3_aa: CASSPGRLGGANEKLFF; cdr3_nt: TGTGCCAGCTCACCGGGAAGACTGGGGGGAGCTAATGAAAAACTGTTTTTT
d_call: .; clone_size: .; j_call: TRBJ1-6; v_call: TRBV20-1; cdr3_aa: CSARRRVSSYNSPLHF; cdr3_nt: TGCAGTGCTAGACGCAGGGTCAGCTCCTATAATTCACCCCTCCACTTT
d_call: .; clone_size: .; j_call: TRBJ2-1; v_call: TRBV29-1; cdr3_aa: CSVSHNEQFF; cdr3_nt: TGCAGCGTTTCCCACAATGAGCAGTTCTTC
d_call: .; clone_size: few; j_call: TRBJ2-1; v_call: TRBV15; cdr3_aa: CATSSALEEQFF; cdr3_nt: TGTGCCACCAGCAGTGCCCTCGAGGAGCAGTTCTTC
d_call: TRBD2; clone_size: .; j_call: TRBJ2-7; v_call: TRBV5-1; cdr3_aa: CASSRGLVGSEQYF; cdr3_nt: TGCGCCAGCAGCCGCGGACTAGTCGGGAGCGAGCAGTACTTC
d_call: TRBD2; clone_size: few; j_call: TRBJ2-1; v_call: TRBV5-1; cdr3_aa: CASSPMGGGPYNEQFF; cdr3_nt: TGCGCCAGCAGCCCCATGGGGGGGGGACCCTACAATGAGCAGTTCTTC
d_call: .; clone_size: few; j_call: TRBJ2-7; v_call: TRBV7-9; cdr3_aa: CASSLLGVEEQYF; cdr3_nt: TGTGCCAGCAGCTTACTGGGGGTTGAAGAGCAGTACTTC
d_call: TRBD2; clone_size: few; j_call: TRBJ2-1; v_call: TRBV24-1; cdr3_aa: CATSGSRASGSHEQFF; cdr3_nt: TGTGCCACCAGTGGTTCTAGGGCTAGCGGGAGCCATGAGCAGTTCTTC
d_call: TRBD1; clone_size: .; j_call: TRBJ1-1; v_call: TRBV10-3; cdr3_aa: CATTRQGRTEAFF; cdr3_nt: TGTGCCACGACTCGACAGGGGAGGACTGAAGCTTTCTTT